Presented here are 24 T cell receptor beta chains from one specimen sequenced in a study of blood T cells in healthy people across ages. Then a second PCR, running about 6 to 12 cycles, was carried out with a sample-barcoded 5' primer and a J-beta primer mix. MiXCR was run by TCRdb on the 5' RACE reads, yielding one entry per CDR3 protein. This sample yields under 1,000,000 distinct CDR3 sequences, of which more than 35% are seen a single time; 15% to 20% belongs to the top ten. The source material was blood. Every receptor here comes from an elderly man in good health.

The CDR3 is CSARGSEGRYEQYF. DNA of the CDR3: TGCAGTGCTAGAGGGTCGGAAGGGCGCTACGAGCAGTACTTC. The rearrangement links TRBV20-1 to TRBJ2-7, with D unresolved. V lost 1 base to trimming and J lost 3 bases, with 13 bases between them. Germline V gives CDR1 DFQATT, CDR2 SNEGSKA (reference sequence). The CDR3 has 14 amino acids.

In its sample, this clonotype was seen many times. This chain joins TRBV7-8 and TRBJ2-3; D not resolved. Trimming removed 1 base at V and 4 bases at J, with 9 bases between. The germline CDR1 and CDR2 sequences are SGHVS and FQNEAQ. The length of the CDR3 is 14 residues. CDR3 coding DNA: TGTGCCAGCAGCTTAGACGGGTTCTCAGATACGCAGTATTTT. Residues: CASSLDGFSDTQYF.

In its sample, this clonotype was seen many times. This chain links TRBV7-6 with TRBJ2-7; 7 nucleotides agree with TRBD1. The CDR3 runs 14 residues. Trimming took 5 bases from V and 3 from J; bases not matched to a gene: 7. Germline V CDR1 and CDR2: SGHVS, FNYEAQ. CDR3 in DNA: TGTGCCAGCAGCCCTCGACAGGGAAACTACGAGCAGTACTTC. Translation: CASSPRQGNYEQYF.

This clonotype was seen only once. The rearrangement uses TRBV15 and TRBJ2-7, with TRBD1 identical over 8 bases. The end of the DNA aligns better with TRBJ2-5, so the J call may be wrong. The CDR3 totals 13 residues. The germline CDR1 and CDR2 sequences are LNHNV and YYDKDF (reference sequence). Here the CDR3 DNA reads TGTGCCACCCGAACAGGGGGTTCGGAGACCCAGTACTTC. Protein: CATRTGGSETQYF.

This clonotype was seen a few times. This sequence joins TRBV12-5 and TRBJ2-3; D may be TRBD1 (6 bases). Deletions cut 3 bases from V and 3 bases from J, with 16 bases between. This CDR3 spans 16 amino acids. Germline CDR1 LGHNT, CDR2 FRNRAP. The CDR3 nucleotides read TGTGCTAGTGGTTTCGCAGGGGCCATTGGGACAGATACGCAGTATTTT. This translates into CASGFAGAIGTDTQYF.

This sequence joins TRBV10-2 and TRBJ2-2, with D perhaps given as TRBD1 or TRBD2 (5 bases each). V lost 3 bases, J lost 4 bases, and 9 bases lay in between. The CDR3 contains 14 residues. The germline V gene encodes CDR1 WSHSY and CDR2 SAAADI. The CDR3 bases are TGCGCCAGCAGTGATGGGACGGGCACCGGGGAGCTGTTTTTT. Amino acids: CASSDGTGTGELFF.

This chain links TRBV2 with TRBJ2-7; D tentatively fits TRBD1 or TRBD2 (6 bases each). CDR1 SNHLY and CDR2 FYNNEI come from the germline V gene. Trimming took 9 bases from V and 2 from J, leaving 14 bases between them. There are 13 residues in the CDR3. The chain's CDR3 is CASGGQSAYEQYF. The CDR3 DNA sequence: TGTGCCAGTGGGGGGCAGTCTGCCTACGAGCAGTACTTC.

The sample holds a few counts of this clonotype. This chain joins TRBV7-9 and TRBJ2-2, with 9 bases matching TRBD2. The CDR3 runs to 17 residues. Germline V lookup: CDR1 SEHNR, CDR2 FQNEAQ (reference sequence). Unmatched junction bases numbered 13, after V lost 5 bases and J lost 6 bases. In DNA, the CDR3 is TGTGCCAGCAGCCCCGCGCGGCTAGCGGGATCCGCCGGGGAGCTGTTTTTT. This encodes CASSPARLAGSAGELFF.

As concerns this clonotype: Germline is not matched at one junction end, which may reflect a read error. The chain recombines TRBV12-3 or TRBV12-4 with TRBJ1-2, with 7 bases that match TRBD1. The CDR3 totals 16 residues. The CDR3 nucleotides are TGTGCCGGCAGTTTAGAATCAGGGGGAGTTGGGCGAGGCTACACCTTC. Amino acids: CAGSLESGGVGRGYTF.

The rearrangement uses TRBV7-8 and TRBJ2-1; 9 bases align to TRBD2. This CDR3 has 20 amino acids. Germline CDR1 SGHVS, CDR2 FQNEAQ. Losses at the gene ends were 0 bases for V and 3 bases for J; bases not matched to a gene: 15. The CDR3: CASSLATASGATDLYNEQFF. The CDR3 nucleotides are TGTGCCAGCAGCTTAGCGACGGCTAGCGGGGCGACCGACCTCTACAATGAGCAGTTCTTC.

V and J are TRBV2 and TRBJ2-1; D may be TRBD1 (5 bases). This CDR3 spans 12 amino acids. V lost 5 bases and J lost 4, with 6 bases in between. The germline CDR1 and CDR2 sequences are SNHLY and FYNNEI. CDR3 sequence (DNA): TGTGCCAGCAGTCGACAGTACAATGAGCAGTTCTTC. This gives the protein CASSRQYNEQFF.

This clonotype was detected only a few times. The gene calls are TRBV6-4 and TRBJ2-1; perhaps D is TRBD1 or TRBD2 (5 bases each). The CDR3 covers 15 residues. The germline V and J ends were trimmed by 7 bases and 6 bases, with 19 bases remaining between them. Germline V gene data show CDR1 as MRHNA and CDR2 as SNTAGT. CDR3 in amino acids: CASTDGASGANEQFF. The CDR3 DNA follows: TGTGCCAGCACCGATGGGGCCAGCGGAGCCAATGAGCAGTTCTTC.

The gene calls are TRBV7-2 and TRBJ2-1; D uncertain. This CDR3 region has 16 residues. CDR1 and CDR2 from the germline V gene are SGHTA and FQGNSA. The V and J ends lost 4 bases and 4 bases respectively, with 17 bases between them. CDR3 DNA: TGTGCCAGCAGCTCCCACGCTGAACTTCGATACAATGAGCAGTTCTTC. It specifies CASSSHAELRYNEQFF.

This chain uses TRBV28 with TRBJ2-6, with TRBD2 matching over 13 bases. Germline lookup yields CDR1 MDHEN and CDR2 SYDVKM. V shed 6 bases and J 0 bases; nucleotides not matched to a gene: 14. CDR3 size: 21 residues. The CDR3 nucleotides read TGTGCCAGCAGCCGAACTAGCGGGAGGGGTTTCCCTCTCTCTGGGGCCAACGTCCTGACTTTC. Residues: CASSRTSGRGFPLSGANVLTF.

CDR3 residues: CSARGGTSGSRETRYF. The CDR3 DNA reads as TGCAGTGCTAGAGGGGGGACTAGCGGGAGTAGGGAGACCCGGTACTTC. V gene TRBV20-1 combines with J gene TRBJ2-7, with 14 nucleotides matching TRBD2. The CDR3 is 16 residues long. J was trimmed by 12 bases and V by 1 base; bases with no gene match: 14. Germline V lookup: CDR1 DFQATT, CDR2 SNEGSKA (reference sequence).

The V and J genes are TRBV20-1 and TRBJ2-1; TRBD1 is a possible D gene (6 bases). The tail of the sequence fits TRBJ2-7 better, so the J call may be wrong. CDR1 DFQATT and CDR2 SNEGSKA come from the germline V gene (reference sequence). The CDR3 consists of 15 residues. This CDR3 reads CSATTARTAYNEQYF. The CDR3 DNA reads TGCAGTGCCACAACAGCCCGGACAGCCTACAATGAGCAGTACTTC.

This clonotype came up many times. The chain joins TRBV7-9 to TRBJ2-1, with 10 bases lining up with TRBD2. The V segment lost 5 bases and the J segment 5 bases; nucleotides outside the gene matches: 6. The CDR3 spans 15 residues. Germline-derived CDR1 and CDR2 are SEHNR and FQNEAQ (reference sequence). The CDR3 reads CASSPTSGINNEQFF. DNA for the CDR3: TGTGCCAGCAGCCCCACTAGCGGGATTAACAATGAGCAGTTCTTC.

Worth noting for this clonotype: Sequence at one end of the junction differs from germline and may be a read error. The DNA for the CDR3 is TGTGCCAGCAGGGCCTCGGAGACAGGGGTCGAAAAATTGTTTTTT. Amino acids: CASRASETGVEKLFF. This chain uses TRBV12-3 or TRBV12-4 with TRBJ1-4; TRBD1 agrees at 8 bases. The CDR3 extends over 15 amino acids.

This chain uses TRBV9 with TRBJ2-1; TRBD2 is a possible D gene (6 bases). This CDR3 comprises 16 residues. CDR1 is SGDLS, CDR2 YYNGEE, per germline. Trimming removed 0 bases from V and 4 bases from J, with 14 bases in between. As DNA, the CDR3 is TGTGCCAGCAGCGTAGTTGATAGCGGAGGATACAATGAGCAGTTCTTC. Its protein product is CASSVVDSGGYNEQFF.

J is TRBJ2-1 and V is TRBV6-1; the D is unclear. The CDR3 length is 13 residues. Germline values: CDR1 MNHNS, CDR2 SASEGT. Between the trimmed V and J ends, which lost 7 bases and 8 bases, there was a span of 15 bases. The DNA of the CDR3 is TGTGCCAGCAAAGATGTTCTGCAGGATGAGCAGTTCTTC. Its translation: CASKDVLQDEQFF.

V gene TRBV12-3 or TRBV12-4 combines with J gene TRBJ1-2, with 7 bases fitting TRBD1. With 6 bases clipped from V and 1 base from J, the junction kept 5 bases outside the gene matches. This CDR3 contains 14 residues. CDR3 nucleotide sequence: TGTGCCAGCAGCTACCGGGACAGTAACTATGGCTACACCTTC. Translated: CASSYRDSNYGYTF.

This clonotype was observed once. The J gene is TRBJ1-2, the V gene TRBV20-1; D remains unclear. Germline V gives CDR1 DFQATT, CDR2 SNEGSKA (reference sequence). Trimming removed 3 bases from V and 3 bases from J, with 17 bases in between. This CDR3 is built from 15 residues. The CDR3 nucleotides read TGCAGTGCTAGTTTTGCGGCGAGTGGATACTATGGCTACACCTTC. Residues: CSASFAASGYYGYTF.

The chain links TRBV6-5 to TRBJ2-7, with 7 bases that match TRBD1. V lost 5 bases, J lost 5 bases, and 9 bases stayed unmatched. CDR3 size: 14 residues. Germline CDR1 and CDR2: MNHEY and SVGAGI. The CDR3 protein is CASSRSTGYHEQYF. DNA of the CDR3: TGTGCCAGCAGTCGGTCGACAGGGTACCACGAGCAGTACTTC.

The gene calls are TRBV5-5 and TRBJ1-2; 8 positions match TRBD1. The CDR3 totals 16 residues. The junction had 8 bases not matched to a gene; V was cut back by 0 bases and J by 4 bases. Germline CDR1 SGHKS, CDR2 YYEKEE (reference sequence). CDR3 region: CASSLDRGRGAYGYTF. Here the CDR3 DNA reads TGTGCCAGCAGCTTGGACAGGGGGAGAGGAGCCTATGGCTACACCTTC.